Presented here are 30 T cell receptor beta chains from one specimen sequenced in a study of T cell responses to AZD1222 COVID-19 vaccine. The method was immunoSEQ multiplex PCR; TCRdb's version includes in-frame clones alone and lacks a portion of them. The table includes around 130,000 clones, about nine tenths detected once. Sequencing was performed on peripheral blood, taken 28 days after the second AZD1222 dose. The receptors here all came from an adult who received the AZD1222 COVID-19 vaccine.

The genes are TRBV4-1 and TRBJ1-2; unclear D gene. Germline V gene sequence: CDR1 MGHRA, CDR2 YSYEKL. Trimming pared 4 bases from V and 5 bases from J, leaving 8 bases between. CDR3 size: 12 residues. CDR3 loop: CASSPIKYGYTF. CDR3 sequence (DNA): TGCGCCAGCAGCCCCATTAAGTATGGCTACACCTTC.

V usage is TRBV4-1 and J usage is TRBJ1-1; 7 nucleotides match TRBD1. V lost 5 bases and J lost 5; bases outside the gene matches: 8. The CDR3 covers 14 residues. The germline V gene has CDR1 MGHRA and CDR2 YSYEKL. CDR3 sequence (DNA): TGCGCCAGCAGCTACCGACAGGGAAATACTGAAGCTTTCTTT. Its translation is CASSYRQGNTEAFF.

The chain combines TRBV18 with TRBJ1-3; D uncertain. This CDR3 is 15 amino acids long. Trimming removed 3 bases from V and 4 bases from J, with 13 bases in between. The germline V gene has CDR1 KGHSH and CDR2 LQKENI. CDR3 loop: CASSPIDGGGNTIYF. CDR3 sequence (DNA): TGTGCCAGCTCACCCATCGACGGAGGAGGAAACACCATATATTTT.

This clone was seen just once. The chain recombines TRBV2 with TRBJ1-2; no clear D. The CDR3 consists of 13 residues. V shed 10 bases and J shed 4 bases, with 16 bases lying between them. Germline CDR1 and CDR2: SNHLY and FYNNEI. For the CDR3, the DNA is TGTGCCACTTTGGACGGAAACTTCTATGGCTACACCTTC. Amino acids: CATLDGNFYGYTF.

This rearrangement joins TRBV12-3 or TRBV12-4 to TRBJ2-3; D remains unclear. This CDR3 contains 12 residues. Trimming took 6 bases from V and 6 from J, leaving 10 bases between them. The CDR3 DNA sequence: TGTGCCAGCAGCAAGTCGTCCGATACGCAGTATTTT. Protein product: CASSKSSDTQYF.

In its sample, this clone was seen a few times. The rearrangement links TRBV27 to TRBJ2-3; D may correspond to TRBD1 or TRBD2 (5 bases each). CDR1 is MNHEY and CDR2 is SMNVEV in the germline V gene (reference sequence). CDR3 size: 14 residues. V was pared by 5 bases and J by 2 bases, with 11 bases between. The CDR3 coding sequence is TGTGCCAGCAGTCTGGGGCGGGTCACAGATACGCAGTATTTT. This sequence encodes CASSLGRVTDTQYF.

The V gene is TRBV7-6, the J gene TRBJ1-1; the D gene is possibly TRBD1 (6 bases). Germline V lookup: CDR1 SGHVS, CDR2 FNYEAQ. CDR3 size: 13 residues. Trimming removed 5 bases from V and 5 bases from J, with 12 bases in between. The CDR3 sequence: CASSPGAGTEAFF. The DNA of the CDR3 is TGTGCCAGCAGCCCGGGGGCAGGGACTGAAGCTTTCTTT.

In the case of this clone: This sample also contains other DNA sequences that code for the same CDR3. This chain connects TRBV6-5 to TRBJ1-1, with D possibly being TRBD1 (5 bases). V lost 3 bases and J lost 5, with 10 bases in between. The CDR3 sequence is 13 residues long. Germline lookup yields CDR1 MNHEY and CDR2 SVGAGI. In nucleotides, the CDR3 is TGTGCCAGCAGTTATAGGGGAAATACTGAAGCTTTCTTT. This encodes CASSYRGNTEAFF.

CDR3 in amino acids: CASSQGPEYEQYV. The CDR3 DNA follows: TGCGCCAGCAGCCAAGGTCCGGAGTACGAGCAGTACGTC. This sequence joins TRBV4-1 and TRBJ2-7; D is unclear. Germline V gene data show CDR1 as MGHRA and CDR2 as YSYEKL. CDR3 length equals 13 residues. V gave up 1 base and J gave up 4 bases, with 8 bases separating them.

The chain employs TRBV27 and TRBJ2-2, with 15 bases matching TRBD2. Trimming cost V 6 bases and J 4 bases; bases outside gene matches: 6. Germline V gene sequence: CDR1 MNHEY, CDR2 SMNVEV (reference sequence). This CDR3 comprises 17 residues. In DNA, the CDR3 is TGTGCCAGCAGCGGACTAGCGGGAGGGCTAGGCACCGGGGAGCTGTTTTTT. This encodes CASSGLAGGLGTGELFF.

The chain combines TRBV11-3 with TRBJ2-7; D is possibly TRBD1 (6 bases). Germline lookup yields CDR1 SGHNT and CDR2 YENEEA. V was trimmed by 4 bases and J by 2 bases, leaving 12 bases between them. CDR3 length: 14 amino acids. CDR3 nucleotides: TGTGCCAGCAGCTCCGGGACATCTCCCTACGAGCAGTACGTC. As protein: CASSSGTSPYEQYV.

CDR3: CASSRNQYEQYF. CDR3 DNA sequence: TGTGCCAGCAGTCGAAACCAGTACGAGCAGTACTTC. The J gene is TRBJ2-7, the V gene TRBV12-3 or TRBV12-4; D is uncertain. The V gene lost 5 bases and the J gene lost 4 bases, with 9 bases spanning the gap. The CDR3 has 12 residues.

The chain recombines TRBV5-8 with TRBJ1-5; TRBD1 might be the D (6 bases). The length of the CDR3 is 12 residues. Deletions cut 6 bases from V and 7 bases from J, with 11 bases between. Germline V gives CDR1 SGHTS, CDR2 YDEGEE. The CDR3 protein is CASTGAEQPQHF. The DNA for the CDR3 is TGTGCCAGCACAGGGGCGGAACAGCCCCAGCATTTT.

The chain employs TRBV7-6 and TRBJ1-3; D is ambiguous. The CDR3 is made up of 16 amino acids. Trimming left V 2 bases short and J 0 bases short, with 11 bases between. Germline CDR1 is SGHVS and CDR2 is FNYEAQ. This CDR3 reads CASSLTHQSSGNTIYF. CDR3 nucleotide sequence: TGTGCCAGCAGCTTAACTCACCAGAGCTCTGGAAACACCATATATTTT.

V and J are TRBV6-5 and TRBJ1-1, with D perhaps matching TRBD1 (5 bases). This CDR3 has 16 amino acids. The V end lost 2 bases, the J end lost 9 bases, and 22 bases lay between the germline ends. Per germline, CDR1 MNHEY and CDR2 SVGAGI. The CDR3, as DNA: TGTGCCAGCAGTTACCGAACAGGAGGATTCGTCTATCAAGCTTTCTTT. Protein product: CASSYRTGGFVYQAFF.

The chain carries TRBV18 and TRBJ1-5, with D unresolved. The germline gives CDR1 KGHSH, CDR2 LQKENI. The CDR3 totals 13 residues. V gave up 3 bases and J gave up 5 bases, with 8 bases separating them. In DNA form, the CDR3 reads TGTGCCAGCTCACCCACACGGGATCAGCCCCAGCATTTT. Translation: CASSPTRDQPQHF.

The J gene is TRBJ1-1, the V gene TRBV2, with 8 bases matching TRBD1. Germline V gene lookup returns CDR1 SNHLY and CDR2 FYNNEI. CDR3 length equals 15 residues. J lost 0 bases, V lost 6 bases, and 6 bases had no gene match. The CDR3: CASRIQGAMNTEAFF. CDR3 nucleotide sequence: TGTGCCAGCAGAATTCAGGGGGCGATGAACACTGAAGCTTTCTTT.

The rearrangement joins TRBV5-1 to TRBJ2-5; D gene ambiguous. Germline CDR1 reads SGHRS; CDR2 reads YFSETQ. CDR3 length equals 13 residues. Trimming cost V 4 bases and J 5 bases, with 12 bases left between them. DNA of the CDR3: TGCGCCAGCAGCCCCGACCTAGGTGAGACCCAGTACTTC. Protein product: CASSPDLGETQYF.

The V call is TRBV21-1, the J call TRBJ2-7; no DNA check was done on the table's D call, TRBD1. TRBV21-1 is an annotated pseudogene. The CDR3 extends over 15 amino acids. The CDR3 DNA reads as TGTGCCAGCAGCGGGAGGGGGGACAGGACCTACGAGCAGTACTTC. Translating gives CASSGRGDRTYEQYF.

The CDR3 sequence: CASARGVSAYNSPLHF. As DNA, the CDR3 is TGTGCCAGTGCCCGGGGCGTGTCGGCCTATAATTCACCCCTCCACTTT. The chain has TRBV19 and TRBJ1-6; D is possibly TRBD1 (5 bases). The V end lost 8 bases, the J end lost 2 bases, and 16 bases lay between the germline ends. The germline V gene has CDR1 LNHDA and CDR2 SQIVND (reference sequence). The CDR3 sequence is 16 residues long.

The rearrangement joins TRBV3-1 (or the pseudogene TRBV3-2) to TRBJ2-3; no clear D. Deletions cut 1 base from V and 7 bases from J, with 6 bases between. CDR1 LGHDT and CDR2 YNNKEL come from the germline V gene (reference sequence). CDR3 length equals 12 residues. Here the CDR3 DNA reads TGTGCCAGCAGCCAAGCGAGTCATACGCAGTATTTT. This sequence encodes CASSQASHTQYF.

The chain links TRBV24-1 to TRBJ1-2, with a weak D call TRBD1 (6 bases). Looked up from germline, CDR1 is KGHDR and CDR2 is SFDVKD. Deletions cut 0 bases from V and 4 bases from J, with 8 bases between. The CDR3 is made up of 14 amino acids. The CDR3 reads CATSDLDRFYGYTF. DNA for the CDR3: TGTGCCACCAGTGATTTGGACAGGTTCTATGGCTACACCTTC.

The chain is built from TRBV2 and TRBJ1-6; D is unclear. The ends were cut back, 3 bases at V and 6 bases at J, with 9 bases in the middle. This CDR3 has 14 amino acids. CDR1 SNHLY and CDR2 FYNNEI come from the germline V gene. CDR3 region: CASSDRTANSPLHF. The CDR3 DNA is TGTGCCAGCAGTGACCGCACAGCTAATTCACCCCTCCACTTT.

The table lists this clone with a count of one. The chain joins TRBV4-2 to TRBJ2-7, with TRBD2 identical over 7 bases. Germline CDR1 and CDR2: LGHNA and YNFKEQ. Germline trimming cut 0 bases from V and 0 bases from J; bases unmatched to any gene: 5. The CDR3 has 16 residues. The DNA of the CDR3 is TGTGCCAGCAGCCAAGATGCGGGGGTCCCCTCCTACGAGCAGTACTTC. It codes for CASSQDAGVPSYEQYF.

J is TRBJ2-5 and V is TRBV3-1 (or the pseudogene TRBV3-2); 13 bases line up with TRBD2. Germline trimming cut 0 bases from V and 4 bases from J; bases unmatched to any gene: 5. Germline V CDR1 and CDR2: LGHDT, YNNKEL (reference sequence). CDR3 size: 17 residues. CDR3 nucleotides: TGTGCCAGCAGCCAAGATTCGTGGACTAGCGGGAGAGAGACCCAGTACTTC. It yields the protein CASSQDSWTSGRETQYF.

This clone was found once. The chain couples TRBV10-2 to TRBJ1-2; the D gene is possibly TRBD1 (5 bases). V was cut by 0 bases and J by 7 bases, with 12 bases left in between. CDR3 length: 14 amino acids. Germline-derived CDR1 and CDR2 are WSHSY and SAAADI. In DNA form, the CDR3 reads TGCGCCAGCAGTGAGTCGAGGGACCGTGGTGGCTACACCTTC. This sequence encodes CASSESRDRGGYTF.

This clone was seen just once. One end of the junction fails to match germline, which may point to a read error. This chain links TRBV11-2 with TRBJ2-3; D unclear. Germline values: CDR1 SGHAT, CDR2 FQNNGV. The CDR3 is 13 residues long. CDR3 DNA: TGTGCCAGCAGCGTAGACCTCACAGATACGCAGTATTTT. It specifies CASSVDLTDTQYF.

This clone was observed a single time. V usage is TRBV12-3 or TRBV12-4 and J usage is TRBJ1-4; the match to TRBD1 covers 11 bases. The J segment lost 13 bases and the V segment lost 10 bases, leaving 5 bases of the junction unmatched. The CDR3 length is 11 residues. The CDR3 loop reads CATSGQGVLFF. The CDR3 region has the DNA TGTGCCACTTCGGGACAGGGGGTACTGTTTTTT.

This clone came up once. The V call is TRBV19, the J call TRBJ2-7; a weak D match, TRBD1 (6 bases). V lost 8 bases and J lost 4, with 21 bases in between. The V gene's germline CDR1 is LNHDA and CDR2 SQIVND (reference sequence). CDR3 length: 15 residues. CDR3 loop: CASAKNPGAGYEQYF. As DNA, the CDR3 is TGTGCCAGTGCGAAAAACCCAGGGGCAGGGTACGAGCAGTACTTC.

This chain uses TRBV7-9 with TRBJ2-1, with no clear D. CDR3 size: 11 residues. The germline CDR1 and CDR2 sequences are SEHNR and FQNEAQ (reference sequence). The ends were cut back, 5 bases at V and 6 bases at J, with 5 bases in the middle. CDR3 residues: CASSPINEQFF. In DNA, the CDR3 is TGTGCCAGCAGCCCTATCAATGAGCAGTTCTTC.